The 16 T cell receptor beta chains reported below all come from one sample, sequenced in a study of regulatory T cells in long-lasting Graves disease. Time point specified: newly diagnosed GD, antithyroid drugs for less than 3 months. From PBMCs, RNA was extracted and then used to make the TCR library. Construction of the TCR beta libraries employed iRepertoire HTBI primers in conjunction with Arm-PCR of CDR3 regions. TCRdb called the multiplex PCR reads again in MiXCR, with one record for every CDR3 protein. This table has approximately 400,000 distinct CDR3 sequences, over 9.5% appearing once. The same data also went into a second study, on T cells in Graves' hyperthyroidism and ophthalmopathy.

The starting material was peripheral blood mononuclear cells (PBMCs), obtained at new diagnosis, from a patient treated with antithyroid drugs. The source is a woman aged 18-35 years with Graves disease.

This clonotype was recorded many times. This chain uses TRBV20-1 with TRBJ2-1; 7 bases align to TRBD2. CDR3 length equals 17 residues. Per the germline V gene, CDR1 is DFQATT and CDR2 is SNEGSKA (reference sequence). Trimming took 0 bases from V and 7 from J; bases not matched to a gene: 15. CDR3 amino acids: CSARERRLAVTRNEQFF. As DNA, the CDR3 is TGCAGTGCTAGAGAGAGGAGACTAGCTGTGACTCGGAATGAGCAGTTCTTC.

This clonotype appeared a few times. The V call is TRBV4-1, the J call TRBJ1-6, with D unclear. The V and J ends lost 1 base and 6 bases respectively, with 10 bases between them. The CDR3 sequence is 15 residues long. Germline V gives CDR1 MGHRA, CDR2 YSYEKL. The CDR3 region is CASSQGNRINSPLHF. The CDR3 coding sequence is TGCGCCAGCAGCCAAGGGAACAGAATTAATTCACCCCTCCACTTT.

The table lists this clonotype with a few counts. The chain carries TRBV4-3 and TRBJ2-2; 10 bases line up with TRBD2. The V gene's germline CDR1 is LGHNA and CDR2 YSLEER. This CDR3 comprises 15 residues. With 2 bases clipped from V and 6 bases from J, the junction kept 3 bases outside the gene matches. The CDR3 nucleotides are TGCGCCAGCAGCCAAAGAGCGGGGGGGTCCGGGGAGCTGTTTTTT. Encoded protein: CASSQRAGGSGELFF.

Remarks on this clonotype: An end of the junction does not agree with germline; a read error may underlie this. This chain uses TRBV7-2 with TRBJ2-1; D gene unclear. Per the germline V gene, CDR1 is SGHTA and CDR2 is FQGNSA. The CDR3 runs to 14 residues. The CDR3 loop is CASSPRSSCNEQFF. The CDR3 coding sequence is TGTGCCAGCAGCCCCCGAAGCTCCTGCAATGAGCAGTTCTTC.

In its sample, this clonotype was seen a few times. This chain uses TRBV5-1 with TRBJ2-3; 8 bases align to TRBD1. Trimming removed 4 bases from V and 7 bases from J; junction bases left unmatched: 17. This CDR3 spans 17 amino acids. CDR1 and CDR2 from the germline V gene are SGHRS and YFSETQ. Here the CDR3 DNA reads TGCGCCAGCAGCCCCTGGGGTACGACAGGGGACGTCCATACGCAGTATTTT. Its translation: CASSPWGTTGDVHTQYF.

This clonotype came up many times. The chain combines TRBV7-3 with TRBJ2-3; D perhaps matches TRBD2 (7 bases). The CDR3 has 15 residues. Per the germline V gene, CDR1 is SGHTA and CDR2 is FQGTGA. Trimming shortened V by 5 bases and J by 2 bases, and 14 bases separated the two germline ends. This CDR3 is CASSLRRGATDTQYF. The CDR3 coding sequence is TGTGCCAGCAGCCTTCGTCGGGGGGCCACAGATACGCAGTATTTT.

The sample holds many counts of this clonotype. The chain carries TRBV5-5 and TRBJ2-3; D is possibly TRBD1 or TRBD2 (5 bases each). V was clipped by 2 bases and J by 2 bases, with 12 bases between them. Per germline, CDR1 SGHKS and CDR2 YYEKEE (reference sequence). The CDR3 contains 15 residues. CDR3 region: CASSFRAGLTDTQYF. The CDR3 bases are TGTGCCAGCAGCTTCAGGGCGGGTCTCACAGATACGCAGTATTTT. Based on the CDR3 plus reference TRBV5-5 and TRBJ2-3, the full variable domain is DAGVTQSPTHLIKTRGQQVTLRCSPISGHKSVSWYQQVLGQGPQFIFQYYEKEERGRGNFPDRFSARQFPNYSSELNVNALLLGDSALYLCASSFRAGLTDTQYFGPGTRLTVL.

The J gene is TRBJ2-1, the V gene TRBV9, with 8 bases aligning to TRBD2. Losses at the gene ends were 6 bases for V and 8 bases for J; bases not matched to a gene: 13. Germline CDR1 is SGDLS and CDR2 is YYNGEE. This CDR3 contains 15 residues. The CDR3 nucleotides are TGTGCCAGCAATGGTCCAGCGGGAGTCTTCCATGAGCAGTTCTTC. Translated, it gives CASNGPAGVFHEQFF.

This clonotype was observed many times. CDR3 DNA: TGTGCCAGCAGCGACCCTACGGCTGGAAGAGGTTATGGCTACACCTTC. It codes for CASSDPTAGRGYGYTF. The rearrangement links TRBV5-4 to TRBJ1-2; D remains ambiguous. Germline loops: CDR1 SGHNT, CDR2 YYREEE (reference sequence). The CDR3 runs 16 residues. Trimming pared 4 bases from V and 5 bases from J, leaving 21 bases between.

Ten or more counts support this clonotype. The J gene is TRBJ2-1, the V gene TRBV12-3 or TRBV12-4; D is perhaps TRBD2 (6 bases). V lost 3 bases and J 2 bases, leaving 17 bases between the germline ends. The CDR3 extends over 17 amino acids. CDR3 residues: CASSFLQTRLTYNEQFF. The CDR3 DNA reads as TGTGCCAGCAGTTTCCTTCAGACTAGGTTAACCTACAATGAGCAGTTCTTC.

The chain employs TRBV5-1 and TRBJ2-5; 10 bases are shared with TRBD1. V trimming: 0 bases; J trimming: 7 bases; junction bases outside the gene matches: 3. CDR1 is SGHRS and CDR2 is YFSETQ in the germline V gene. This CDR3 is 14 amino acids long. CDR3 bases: TGCGCCAGCAGCTTGGAGGACAGGGGGTCGACCCAGTACTTC. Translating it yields CASSLEDRGSTQYF. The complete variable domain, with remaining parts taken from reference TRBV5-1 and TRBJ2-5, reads KAGVTQTPRYLIKTRGQQVTLSCSPISGHRSVSWYQQTPGQGLQFLFEYFSETQRNKGNFPGRFSGRQFSNSRSEMNVSTLELGDSALYLCASSLEDRGSTQYFGPGTRLLVL.

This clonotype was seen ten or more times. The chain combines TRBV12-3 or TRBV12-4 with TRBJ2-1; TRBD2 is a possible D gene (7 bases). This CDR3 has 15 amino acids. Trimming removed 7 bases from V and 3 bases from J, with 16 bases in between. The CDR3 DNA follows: TGTGCCAGCACTCTGGGGGGGCTGGTCTACAATGAGCAGTTCTTC. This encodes CASTLGGLVYNEQFF.

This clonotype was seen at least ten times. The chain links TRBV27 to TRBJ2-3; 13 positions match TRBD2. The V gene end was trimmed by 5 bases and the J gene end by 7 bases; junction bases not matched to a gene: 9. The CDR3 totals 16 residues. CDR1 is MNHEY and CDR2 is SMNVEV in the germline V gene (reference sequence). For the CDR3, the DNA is TGTGCCAGCAGTCCGCAGTCAGGGACTAGCGGGAATACGCAGTATTTT. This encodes CASSPQSGTSGNTQYF.

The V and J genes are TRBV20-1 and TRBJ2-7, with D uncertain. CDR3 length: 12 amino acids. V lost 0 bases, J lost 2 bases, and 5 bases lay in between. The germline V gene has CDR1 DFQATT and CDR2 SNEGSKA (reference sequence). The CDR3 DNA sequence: TGCAGTGCTAGAGAGTCTGCCTACGAGCAGTACTTC. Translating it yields CSARESAYEQYF.

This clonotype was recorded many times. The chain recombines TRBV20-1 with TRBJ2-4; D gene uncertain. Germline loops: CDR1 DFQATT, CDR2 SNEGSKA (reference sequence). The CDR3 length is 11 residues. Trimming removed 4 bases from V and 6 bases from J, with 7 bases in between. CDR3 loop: CSAIGRNIQYF. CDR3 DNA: TGCAGTGCTATAGGAAGAAACATTCAGTACTTC.

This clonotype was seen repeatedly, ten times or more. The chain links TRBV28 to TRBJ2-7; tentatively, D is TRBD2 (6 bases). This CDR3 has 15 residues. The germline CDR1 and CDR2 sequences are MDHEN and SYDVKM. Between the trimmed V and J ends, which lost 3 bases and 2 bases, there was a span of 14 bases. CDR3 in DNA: TGTGCCAGCAGTTTTGGTCGGGGGTTTCCCTACGAGCAGTACTTC. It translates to CASSFGRGFPYEQYF.